The 14 T cell receptor beta chains in this list originate from one sample, sequenced in a study of draining lymph node invasion in breast cancer. Sorting for CD4+ CD45RA- CD25high cells yielded memory regulatory T cells. TCRdb reanalysed the bulk RNA-seq reads using MiXCR and keeps one entry per CDR3 protein. The sample includes 1,000 to 1,500 distinct CDR3 sequences, about three fifths seen only once; the top ten take over 9.5%. What was sequenced was sorted memory Tregs from a lymph node. These receptors were collected from a female donor with luminal breast cancer.

The chain carries TRBV30 and TRBJ2-3; D uncertain. CDR1 is GTSNPN and CDR2 is SVGIG in the germline V gene (reference sequence). Trimming shortened V by 5 bases and J by 5 bases, and 14 bases separated the two germline ends. This CDR3 has 13 amino acids. CDR3 sequence (DNA): TGTGCCTGGGGGCTGGACGCGAGAGATACGCAGTATTTT. This translates into CAWGLDARDTQYF.

The sample holds a few counts of this clonotype. The rearrangement joins TRBV5-1 to TRBJ2-5, with unresolved D. CDR3 length: 15 amino acids. Trimming took 4 bases from V and 2 from J, leaving 15 bases between them. CDR1 SGHRS and CDR2 YFSETQ come from the germline V gene. CDR3: CASSPYSERQETQYF. In nucleotides, the CDR3 is TGCGCCAGCAGCCCATACAGTGAAAGACAAGAGACCCAGTACTTC.

This chain links TRBV6-5 with TRBJ2-1, with D tentatively TRBD2 (5 bases). Between the trimmed V and J ends, which lost 6 bases and 3 bases, there was a span of 9 bases. CDR1 and CDR2 from the germline V gene are MNHEY and SVGAGI. CDR3 length equals 13 residues. CDR3 sequence: CASRARDYNEQFF. In nucleotides, the CDR3 is TGTGCCAGCAGGGCCCGGGACTACAATGAGCAGTTCTTC.

DNA for the CDR3: TGTGCCAGCAGCTTAACACTAGCGGGGGTCGGGGAGACCCAGTACTTC. Protein: CASSLTLAGVGETQYF. The V gene is TRBV7-3, the J gene TRBJ2-5; TRBD2 matches 11 bases. The CDR3 extends over 16 amino acids. Trimming took 0 bases from V and 5 from J; bases not matched to a gene: 5. Germline V gene lookup returns CDR1 SGHTA and CDR2 FQGTGA.

This chain links TRBV30 with TRBJ1-1; no reliable D call. V dropped 3 bases and J dropped 1 base, with 3 bases sitting between them. Germline lookup yields CDR1 GTSNPN and CDR2 SVGIG (reference sequence). This CDR3 is 11 amino acids long. CDR3 residues: CAWRENTEAFF. CDR3 sequence (DNA): TGTGCCTGGAGGGAGAACACTGAAGCTTTCTTT.

In this sample, this clonotype turned up a few times. The rearrangement links TRBV6-5 to TRBJ2-3, with D uncertain. This CDR3 contains 14 residues. V was pared by 6 bases and J by 3 bases, with 13 bases between. Germline V lookup: CDR1 MNHEY, CDR2 SVGAGI. CDR3 in DNA: TGTGCCAGCAGGCCACCTTCGGGTACAGATACGCAGTATTTT. It encodes CASRPPSGTDTQYF.

The V and J genes are TRBV19 and TRBJ2-3, with D possibly matching TRBD2 (7 bases). CDR1 and CDR2 from the germline V gene are LNHDA and SQIVND (reference sequence). The CDR3 totals 17 residues. Deletions cut 5 bases from V and 5 bases from J, with 23 bases between. The DNA of the CDR3 is TGTGCCAGTAGTCCAGACTCCGGCGGGGGCCCTGGAGATACGCAGTATTTT. Translating it yields CASSPDSGGGPGDTQYF. The whole variable domain, filled in from reference TRBV19 and TRBJ2-3, reads DGGITQSPKYLFRKEGQNVTLSCEQNLNHDAMYWYRQDPGQGLRLIYYSQIVNDFQKGDIAEGYSVSREKKESFPLTVTSAQKNPTAFYLCASSPDSGGGPGDTQYFGPGTRLTVL.

CDR3 protein: CASNFGFGREANVLTF. DNA for the CDR3: TGTGCCAGCAATTTTGGGTTCGGGCGAGAGGCCAACGTCCTGACTTTC. The chain has TRBV27 and TRBJ2-6, with D hard to call. There are 16 residues in the CDR3. V was cut by 7 bases and J by 6 bases, with 19 bases left in between. Germline CDR1 reads MNHEY; CDR2 reads SMNVEV (reference sequence).

This clonotype was counted between two and nine times. J is TRBJ2-1 and V is TRBV5-6; D tentatively fits TRBD1 or TRBD2 (5 bases each). V was trimmed by 4 bases and J by 0 bases, leaving 11 bases between them. The CDR3 spans 15 residues. In germline, CDR1 is SGHDT, CDR2 YYEEEE. CDR3 region: CASSPGTVSYNEQFF. The CDR3 DNA is TGTGCCAGCAGCCCTGGGACGGTCTCCTACAATGAGCAGTTCTTC.

The chain combines TRBV2 with TRBJ2-1; D is uncertain. The CDR3 contains 11 residues. V shed 6 bases and J shed 8 bases, with 8 bases lying between them. The V gene's germline CDR1 is SNHLY and CDR2 FYNNEI. The chain's CDR3 is CASRRLHEQFF. In nucleotides, the CDR3 is TGTGCCAGCAGGAGGTTGCATGAGCAGTTCTTC.

The chain couples TRBV20-1 to TRBJ2-1, with TRBD2 identical over 10 bases. The CDR3 totals 16 residues. Losses at the gene ends were 7 bases for V and 6 bases for J; bases not matched to a gene: 15. Germline CDR1 DFQATT, CDR2 SNEGSKA (reference sequence). CDR3 sequence (DNA): TGCAGTGTTGGTCGTCTAGCGGGGGCTCTGATCAATGAGCAGTTCTTC. Protein: CSVGRLAGALINEQFF.

CDR3 residues: CASSQGTRVNTQYF. In nucleotides, the CDR3 is TGTGCCAGCAGCCAAGGGACTAGAGTCAATACGCAGTATTTT. The chain joins TRBV3-1 to TRBJ2-3; the match to TRBD2 covers 7 bases. J lost 7 bases, V lost 1 base, and 5 bases had no gene match. The CDR3 covers 14 residues. Germline V gene sequence: CDR1 LGHDT, CDR2 YNNKEL (reference sequence).

The chain recombines TRBV25-1 with TRBJ1-2; unclear D gene. V shed 5 bases and J shed 8 bases, with 12 bases lying between them. From germline, CDR1 is MGHDK and CDR2 SYGVNS. This CDR3 spans 12 amino acids. The CDR3 sequence: CASSPTLSGYTF. The CDR3 DNA reads TGTGCCAGCAGTCCCACTTTGTCGGGCTACACCTTC.

This clonotype was found a few times. The V gene is TRBV6-1, the J gene TRBJ1-1; no clear D gene. Trimming removed 2 bases at V and 2 bases at J, with 15 bases between. CDR3 length: 16 residues. Germline CDR1 is MNHNS and CDR2 is SASEGT. The CDR3 region is CASSETTLWGNTEAFF. The CDR3 coding sequence is TGTGCCAGCAGTGAAACGACTTTGTGGGGAAACACTGAAGCTTTCTTT.